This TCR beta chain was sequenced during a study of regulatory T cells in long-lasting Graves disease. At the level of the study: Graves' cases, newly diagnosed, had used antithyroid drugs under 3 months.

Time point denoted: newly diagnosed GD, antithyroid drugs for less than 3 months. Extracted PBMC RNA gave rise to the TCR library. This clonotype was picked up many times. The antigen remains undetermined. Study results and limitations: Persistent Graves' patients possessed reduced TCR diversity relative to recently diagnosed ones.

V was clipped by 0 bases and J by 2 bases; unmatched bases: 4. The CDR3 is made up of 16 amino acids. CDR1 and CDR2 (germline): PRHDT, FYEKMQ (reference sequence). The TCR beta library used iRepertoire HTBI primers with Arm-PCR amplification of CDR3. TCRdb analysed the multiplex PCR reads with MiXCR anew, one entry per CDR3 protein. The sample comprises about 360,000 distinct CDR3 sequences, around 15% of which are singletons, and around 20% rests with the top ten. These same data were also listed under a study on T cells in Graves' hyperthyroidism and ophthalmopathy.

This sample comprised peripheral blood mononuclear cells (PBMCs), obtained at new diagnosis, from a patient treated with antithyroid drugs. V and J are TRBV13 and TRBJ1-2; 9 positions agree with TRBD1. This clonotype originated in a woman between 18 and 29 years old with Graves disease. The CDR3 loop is CASSLGAGQGNYGYTF. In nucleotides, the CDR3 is TGTGCCAGCAGCTTAGGTGCCGGACAGGGGAACTATGGCTACACCTTC.